The 29 T cell receptor beta chains presented below share a single source sample, sequenced in a study of CD8 T cells in ankylosing spondylitis. General study results and limits: A motif of fewer than ten highly homologous TCR beta variants was seen as apparently characteristic of ankylosing spondylitis blood.

The antigens for these receptors are not known. TCRdb re-called the 5' RACE reads with MiXCR, one entry per CDR3 protein. This table holds 100,000 or so distinct CDR3 sequences, about 8.3% found once. The sample consisted of blood, either unsorted or a sorted T cell fraction (not recorded which). The receptors originated from a male donor with ankylosing spondylitis.

This clonotype was seen a few times. This rearrangement joins TRBV19 to TRBJ2-1, with 7 positions matching TRBD2. In germline, CDR1 is LNHDA, CDR2 SQIVND (reference sequence). This CDR3 spans 14 amino acids. Trimming cost V 5 bases and J 7 bases; bases outside gene matches: 8. The CDR3 bases are TGTGCCAGTAGTGCGGGAGAGGGTTTGAATGAGCAGTTCTTC. It yields the protein CASSAGEGLNEQFF.

This clonotype has a count of ten or more. The rearrangement links TRBV27 to TRBJ1-5; D remains unclear. The CDR3 runs 15 residues. V was pared by 1 base and J by 3 bases, with 10 bases between. Germline values: CDR1 MNHEY, CDR2 SMNVEV (reference sequence). CDR3 DNA: TGTGCCAGCAGTTTATGGGCAGCTTCCAATCAGCCCCAGCATTTT. As protein: CASSLWAASNQPQHF.

This clonotype turned up a few times. CDR3 protein: CASSPALTSGVDNEQFF. The CDR3 coding sequence is TGTGCCAGCAGCCCCGCCCTAACCTCAGGGGTGGACAATGAGCAGTTCTTC. This rearrangement joins TRBV18 to TRBJ2-1; D possibly corresponds to TRBD1 (6 bases). The germline gives CDR1 KGHSH, CDR2 LQKENI. CDR3 length: 17 residues. V was cut by 8 bases and J by 5 bases, with 25 bases left in between.

This clonotype showed up many times. The rearrangement links TRBV20-1 to TRBJ1-3; D may be TRBD1 (5 bases). Germline V lookup: CDR1 DFQATT, CDR2 SNEGSKA (reference sequence). The CDR3 runs 18 residues. Deletions cut 4 bases from V and 3 bases from J, with 25 bases between. CDR3 in amino acids: CSAKLGQATEEVGNTIYF. The CDR3 region has the DNA TGCAGTGCTAAACTTGGGCAGGCGACAGAAGAAGTTGGAAACACCATATATTTT.

This clonotype was counted between two and nine times. V usage is TRBV7-9 and J usage is TRBJ1-4; D remains unclear. Germline CDR1 SEHNR, CDR2 FQNEAQ (reference sequence). The V gene lost 5 bases and the J gene lost 8 bases, with 9 bases spanning the gap. This CDR3 has 12 amino acids. The CDR3 loop is CASSRQVEKLFF. In DNA, the CDR3 is TGTGCCAGCAGCCGGCAGGTCGAAAAACTGTTTTTT.

This clonotype has a count of ten or more. The chain couples TRBV20-1 to TRBJ2-2; TRBD2 agrees at 7 bases. Germline CDR1 DFQATT, CDR2 SNEGSKA (reference sequence). Trimming removed 5 bases from V and 4 bases from J; junction bases left unmatched: 7. The CDR3 sequence is 14 residues long. The CDR3 sequence is CSAPRGSGTGELFF. CDR3 nucleotides: TGCAGTGCTCCCCGCGGGAGTGGCACCGGGGAGCTGTTTTTT.

The chain carries TRBV7-9 and TRBJ2-1, with D hard to call. Trimming removed 5 bases at V and 10 bases at J, with 6 bases between. In germline, CDR1 is SEHNR, CDR2 FQNEAQ (reference sequence). The CDR3 totals 10 residues. Here the CDR3 reads CASSPEEQFF. The CDR3 DNA reads as TGTGCCAGCAGCCCCGAAGAGCAGTTCTTC.

J is TRBJ2-5 and V is TRBV7-9; the match to TRBD1 covers 11 bases. The CDR3 runs 15 residues. CDR1 is SEHNR, CDR2 FQNEAQ, per germline (reference sequence). Unmatched junction bases numbered 10, after V lost 5 bases and J lost 8 bases. This CDR3 reads CASSVISGTGGTQYF. DNA for the CDR3: TGTGCCAGCAGCGTCATTTCCGGGACAGGGGGAACCCAGTACTTC.

This clonotype has ten or more counts. The chain has TRBV20-1 and TRBJ2-1; 11 bases map to TRBD2. Germline CDR1 DFQATT, CDR2 SNEGSKA (reference sequence). Trimming took 0 bases from V and 4 from J; bases not matched to a gene: 14. The CDR3 is 19 amino acids. This chain's CDR3 is CSARDTSGSSGSIYNEQFF. CDR3 sequence (DNA): TGCAGTGCTAGAGATACTAGCGGGAGCTCAGGTTCAATATACAATGAGCAGTTCTTC.

Points on this clonotype: At one end, the junction sequence differs from germline, possibly due to a read error. The chain couples TRBV20-1 to TRBJ2-3; TRBD2 matches 9 bases. The CDR3 runs 16 residues. Germline V CDR1 and CDR2: DFQATT, SNEGSKA (reference sequence). The CDR3: CSARGVAGGSTDTQYF. The DNA for the CDR3 is TGCAGTGCCAGAGGAGTCGCGGGAGGGAGCACAGATACGCAGTATTTT.

This chain uses TRBV7-9 with TRBJ1-1, with D perhaps TRBD1 (5 bases). Germline assignment: CDR1 SEHNR and CDR2 FQNEAQ (reference sequence). CDR3 length: 12 residues. Trimming cost V 5 bases and J 7 bases, with 11 bases left between them. The DNA for the CDR3 is TGTGCCAGCAGCGTAGGGACCGTTGAAGCTTTCTTT. Translation gives CASSVGTVEAFF.

This clonotype was picked up a small number of times. The chain employs TRBV25-1 and TRBJ2-7; D unresolved. Germline loops: CDR1 MGHDK, CDR2 SYGVNS. Between the trimmed V and J ends, which lost 11 bases and 4 bases, there was a span of 9 bases. The CDR3 sequence is 10 residues long. The CDR3 sequence: CAAGGYEQYF. The CDR3 DNA sequence: TGTGCCGCCGGTGGGTACGAGCAGTACTTC.

At least ten counts were recorded for this clonotype. CDR3 in DNA: TGCAGTGCCCGGGGACCCTCTAGTTTGAAGACCCAGTACTTC. It encodes CSARGPSSLKTQYF. V gene TRBV20-1 combines with J gene TRBJ2-5; D tentatively reads TRBD1 or TRBD2 (5 bases each). Germline lookup yields CDR1 DFQATT and CDR2 SNEGSKA (reference sequence). V was pared by 6 bases and J by 6 bases, with 20 bases between. The CDR3 runs to 14 residues.

The CDR3 nucleotides are TGTGCCAGCAGTTACTTCGTTTTCACAGGGGCCACTGAAGCTTTCTTT. Translated, it gives CASSYFVFTGATEAFF. The rearrangement links TRBV6-5 to TRBJ1-1, with 7 positions matching TRBD1. The V gene's germline CDR1 is MNHEY and CDR2 SVGAGI. The CDR3 has 16 residues. V lost 1 base, J lost 4 bases, and 9 bases stayed unmatched.

The sample holds a few counts of this clonotype. The gene calls are TRBV7-9 and TRBJ2-7, with D tentatively TRBD2 (5 bases). Germline-derived CDR1 and CDR2 are SEHNR and FQNEAQ (reference sequence). CDR3 length: 15 residues. The V gene lost 5 bases and the J gene lost 2 bases, with 16 bases spanning the gap. The CDR3 sequence: CASSPREGKTYEQYF. The DNA of the CDR3 is TGTGCCAGCAGCCCCCGGGAAGGGAAGACCTACGAGCAGTACTTC.

This clonotype showed up many times. The rearrangement joins TRBV10-2 to TRBJ2-7; TRBD2 aligns across 10 bases. The CDR3 is 14 amino acids. The germline V gene has CDR1 WSHSY and CDR2 SAAADI. Trimming removed 4 bases from V and 4 bases from J; junction bases left unmatched: 4. CDR3 sequence reads: CASSGAGGPYEQYF. The CDR3 region has the DNA TGCGCCAGCAGTGGAGCGGGAGGGCCTTACGAGCAGTACTTC.

The sample holds a few counts of this clonotype. The chain is built from TRBV5-4 and TRBJ2-7, with 9 bases lining up with TRBD1. Trimming at V came to 3 bases and at J to 0 bases, leaving 4 bases not matched to a gene. Germline V gene sequence: CDR1 SGHNT, CDR2 YYREEE (reference sequence). This CDR3 is 15 amino acids long. CDR3 sequence reads: CASSYGQGRSYEQYF. CDR3 nucleotides: TGTGCCAGCAGCTACGGACAGGGGCGCTCCTACGAGCAGTACTTC.

This clonotype showed up many times. V usage is TRBV27 and J usage is TRBJ2-5, with TRBD1 matching 7 bases. CDR3 length: 11 residues. The ends lost 8 bases at V and 5 bases at J; junction bases unmatched: 2. Germline V gives CDR1 MNHEY, CDR2 SMNVEV (reference sequence). For the CDR3, the DNA is TGTGCCAGCGCCAGGGGGGAGACCCAGTACTTC. Translating it yields CASARGETQYF.

This clonotype has ten or more counts. The chain carries TRBV5-1 and TRBJ2-7, with 8 nucleotides matching TRBD1. Trimming took 3 bases from V and 0 from J; bases not matched to a gene: 5. The CDR3 runs 15 residues. Germline V gives CDR1 SGHRS, CDR2 YFSETQ. CDR3 amino acids: CASSSGTGGSYEQYV. The DNA for the CDR3 is TGCGCCAGCAGCTCCGGAACAGGGGGCTCCTACGAGCAGTACGTC.

This clonotype was seen repeatedly, ten times or more. The chain is built from TRBV7-9 and TRBJ2-1; D ambiguous. This CDR3 has 14 amino acids. V dropped 8 bases and J dropped 6 bases, with 17 bases sitting between them. Germline assignment: CDR1 SEHNR and CDR2 FQNEAQ (reference sequence). CDR3 in amino acids: CASGIGELVNEQFF. Here the CDR3 DNA reads TGTGCCAGCGGGATAGGAGAGCTGGTCAATGAGCAGTTCTTC. Variable domain in full (rest from reference TRBV7-9 and TRBJ2-1): DTGVSQNPRHKITKRGQNVTFRCDPISEHNRLYWYRQTLGQGPEFLTYFQNEAQLEKSRLLSDRFSAERPKGSFSTLEIQRTEQGDSAMYLCASGIGELVNEQFFGPGTRLTVL.

This sequence joins TRBV18 and TRBJ2-7; D uncertain. Germline loops: CDR1 KGHSH, CDR2 LQKENI. Trimming shortened V by 5 bases and J by 4 bases, and 12 bases separated the two germline ends. This CDR3 region has 13 residues. The CDR3 is CASSDSLSYEQYF. The CDR3 DNA sequence: TGTGCCAGCTCAGACTCGCTGTCGTACGAGCAGTACTTC.

The V and J genes are TRBV5-1 and TRBJ2-7; D remains ambiguous. The CDR3 consists of 12 residues. Trimming pared 4 bases from V and 2 bases from J, leaving 7 bases between. Germline V CDR1 and CDR2: SGHRS, YFSETQ. In DNA form, the CDR3 reads TGCGCCAGCAGCCAGGATGCCTACGAGCAGTACTTC. Translation: CASSQDAYEQYF.

The chain recombines TRBV9 with TRBJ2-1; 10 nucleotides align to TRBD2. The germline CDR1 and CDR2 sequences are SGDLS and YYNGEE. CDR3 length: 15 residues. The junction had 4 bases not matched to a gene; V was cut back by 1 base and J by 6 bases. The CDR3 reads CASSVLAGELNEQFF. In DNA, the CDR3 is TGTGCCAGCAGCGTACTAGCGGGAGAACTCAATGAGCAGTTCTTC.

There are many counts of this clonotype. The chain employs TRBV12-3 or TRBV12-4 and TRBJ2-3, with D possibly being TRBD1 (6 bases). The CDR3 sequence is 15 residues long. V was pared by 7 bases and J by 7 bases, with 21 bases between. CDR3 sequence: CASTTPEGVGYTQYF. CDR3 DNA sequence: TGTGCCAGCACTACTCCCGAGGGGGTCGGATATACGCAGTATTTT.

This clonotype was counted at least ten times. One end of the junction is discordant with germline, which a read error may explain. The V and J genes are TRBV12-3 or TRBV12-4 and TRBJ1-1; possibly TRBD1 for D (6 bases). This CDR3 is 9 amino acids long. The CDR3 region is CASSFGTSF. The CDR3 nucleotides read TGTGCCAGCAGTTTCGGGACAAGTTTT.

This clonotype was counted at least ten times. The V gene is TRBV6-2 or TRBV6-3, the J gene TRBJ1-2; no definite D call. Germline loops: CDR1 MNHEY, CDR2 SVGEGT. The V and J ends lost 0 bases and 4 bases respectively, with 21 bases between them. This CDR3 region has 18 residues. The CDR3 coding sequence is TGTGCCAGCAGTTACTCCCTCTCCGGGCAGGAGTCCTCCTATGGCTACACCTTC. This codes for CASSYSLSGQESSYGYTF.

This clonotype turned up a few times. The chain carries TRBV9 and TRBJ1-1; D uncertain. Per the germline V gene, CDR1 is SGDLS and CDR2 is YYNGEE. V gave up 3 bases and J gave up 11 bases, with 20 bases separating them. The CDR3 extends over 14 amino acids. The CDR3 DNA reads as TGTGCCAGCAGCGGAGGGTCCGAGGTCCCGAGGGCTTTCTTT. It codes for CASSGGSEVPRAFF.

At least ten counts were recorded for this clonotype. The J gene is TRBJ1-6, the V gene TRBV7-2, with D possibly TRBD1 on 5 matching bases. Germline lookup yields CDR1 SGHTA and CDR2 FQGNSA. Trimming pared 5 bases from V and 8 bases from J, leaving 22 bases between. The CDR3 sequence is 17 residues long. The CDR3 DNA reads as TGTGCCAGCAGCCGCGATGTCTTTGGGCAGGGAGATTCACCCCTCCACTTT. Encoded protein: CASSRDVFGQGDSPLHF.

This clonotype has more than one count but fewer than ten. The V gene is TRBV6-4, the J gene TRBJ2-2; 8 bases match TRBD1. Germline loops: CDR1 MRHNA, CDR2 SNTAGT. CDR3 length equals 15 residues. V lost 0 bases to trimming and J lost 3 bases; unmatched junction nucleotides: 0. The DNA for the CDR3 is TGTGCCAGCAGTGACTCGACAGGGGACACCGGGGAGCTGTTTTTT. Residues: CASSDSTGDTGELFF.